This record concerns one T cell receptor beta chain sequence. Its antigen is still unknown. Other nucleotide sequences from this sample produce the same CDR3. Germline values: CDR1 SGDLS, CDR2 YYNGEE. This CDR3 region has 15 residues. Trimming took 0 bases from V and 3 from J; bases not matched to a gene: 3. Assay used: immunoSEQ multiplex PCR; TCRdb lists only in-frame clones, some missing. Here the sample spans some 150,000 clones, roughly 90% being singletons. This entry is derived from a study of T cell responses to AZD1222 COVID-19 vaccine. About the research overall: Pooling of second doses given at about 4 or about 12 weeks was done. Whole-study findings and limits: Vaccine-associated CD4 TCRs spanned spike, dominant at 160-218 and 743-854. When two AZD1222 doses had been given, Spike-specific TCR breadth and depth rose.

The rearrangement joins TRBV9 to TRBJ2-1; 7 nucleotides match TRBD2. Material: peripheral blood, obtained on day 0 of AZD1222 vaccination. The TCR sequence derives from an adult in good health. The CDR3, as DNA: TGTGCCAGCAGCGTAGATAGCGGGCGCTACAATGAGCAGTTCTTC. Protein product: CASSVDSGRYNEQFF.